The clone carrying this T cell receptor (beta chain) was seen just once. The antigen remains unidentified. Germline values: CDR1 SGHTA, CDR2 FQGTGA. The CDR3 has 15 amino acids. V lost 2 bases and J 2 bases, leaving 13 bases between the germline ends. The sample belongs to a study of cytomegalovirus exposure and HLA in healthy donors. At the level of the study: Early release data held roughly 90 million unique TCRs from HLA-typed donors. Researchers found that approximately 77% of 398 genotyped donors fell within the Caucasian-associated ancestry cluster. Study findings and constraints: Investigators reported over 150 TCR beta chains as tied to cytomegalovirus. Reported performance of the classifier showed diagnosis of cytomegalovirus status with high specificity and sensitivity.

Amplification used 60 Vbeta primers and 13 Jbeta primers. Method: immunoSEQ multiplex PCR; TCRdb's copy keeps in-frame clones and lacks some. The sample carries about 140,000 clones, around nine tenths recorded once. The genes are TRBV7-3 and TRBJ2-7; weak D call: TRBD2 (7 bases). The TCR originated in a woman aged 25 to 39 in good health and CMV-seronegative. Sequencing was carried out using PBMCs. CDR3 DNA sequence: TGTGCCAGCAGCTTAGGGGCGGGGGCCACCTACGAGCAGTACTTC. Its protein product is CASSLGAGATYEQYF.